The 14 T cell receptor beta chains in this list originate from one sample, sequenced in a study of shared clonotypes between healthy human individuals. Naive-designated CD8 cells lacked CD45RO, were positively enriched for CCR7, and omitted terminally differentiated effector memory CD45RA+ cells. Assay: immunoSEQ multiplex PCR; the TCRdb copy retains only in-frame clones and omits some. This sample has some 2,000,000 clones; about 95% occur once, and the top ten carry 0.9% to 1.4%. The sample comprised naive CD8+ T cells sorted from blood. These receptors originate from a man aged 18 to 29 in good health.

Of note for this clone: Other DNA variants within this sample encode the same CDR3. This chain links TRBV7-8 with TRBJ2-2, with 8 bases aligning to TRBD1. CDR3 size: 15 residues. V gave up 2 bases and J gave up 2 bases; unmatched junction bases: 1. CDR1 is SGHVS, CDR2 FQNEAQ, per germline. Written as DNA, the CDR3 is TGTGCCAGCAGCTTACAGGGGGCAAACACCGGGGAGCTGTTTTTT. It specifies CASSLQGANTGELFF.

This clone was counted once. The chain combines TRBV9 with TRBJ2-5, with 10 bases that match TRBD1. J lost 5 bases, V lost 3 bases, and 10 bases had no gene match. CDR3 length: 16 residues. The germline V gene has CDR1 SGDLS and CDR2 YYNGEE. CDR3 loop: CASSEGDRGFEETQYF. The CDR3 nucleotides read TGTGCCAGCAGCGAGGGGGACAGGGGCTTTGAGGAGACCCAGTACTTC.

This chain connects TRBV10-2 to TRBJ2-3; 7 positions match TRBD2. The CDR3 runs 16 residues. The trim removed 0 bases at V and 5 bases at J, leaving 8 bases unmatched. The germline gives CDR1 WSHSY, CDR2 SAAADI. The CDR3 coding sequence is TGCGCCAGCAGTGAGTCCCTAGCGGCGGAGGGAGATACGCAGTATTTT. This encodes CASSESLAAEGDTQYF.

The count of this clone is one. The V gene is TRBV5-4, the J gene TRBJ2-3; D is possibly TRBD2 (5 bases). The CDR3 extends over 15 amino acids. The V and J ends lost 0 bases and 6 bases respectively, with 14 bases between them. Germline V CDR1 and CDR2: SGHNT, YYREEE (reference sequence). In DNA form, the CDR3 reads TGTGCCAGCAGCTTGGAAGAGGGCTTTAGGGATACGCAGTATTTT. As protein: CASSLEEGFRDTQYF.

The chain employs TRBV6-5 and TRBJ2-5; D is tentatively TRBD1 or TRBD2 (5 bases each). Germline loops: CDR1 MNHEY, CDR2 SVGAGI. Trimming removed 0 bases at V and 2 bases at J, with 13 bases between. This CDR3 contains 16 residues. CDR3 residues: CASSYSIGAEQETQYF. For the CDR3, the DNA is TGTGCCAGCAGTTACTCGATCGGGGCTGAACAAGAGACCCAGTACTTC.

V usage is TRBV2 and J usage is TRBJ1-6; 7 nucleotides align to TRBD1. This CDR3 comprises 15 residues. The ends lost 4 bases at V and 7 bases at J; junction bases unmatched: 7. Germline-derived CDR1 and CDR2 are SNHLY and FYNNEI. The CDR3 coding sequence is TGTGCCAGCAGTGCCGCCGGGACAGAGAATTCACCCCTCCACTTT. It encodes CASSAAGTENSPLHF.

To note about this clone: An end of the junction does not agree with germline; a read error may underlie this. The CDR3 loop reads CASTDETPMDF. Written as DNA, the CDR3 is TGTGCCAGCACCGACGAAACACCAATGGATTTT. This sequence joins TRBV28 and TRBJ1-3; the D is unclear. The CDR3 contains 11 residues. Germline values: CDR1 MDHEN, CDR2 SYDVKM.

As concerns this clone: This sample also contains other DNA sequences that code for the same CDR3. The genes are TRBV30 and TRBJ1-2, with no clear D. The V and J ends lost 0 bases and 6 bases respectively, with 8 bases between them. CDR3 size: 12 residues. Per the germline V gene, CDR1 is GTSNPN and CDR2 is SVGIG (reference sequence). The CDR3 nucleotides read TGTGCCTGGAGTGTACCCGGAGATGGCTACACCTTC. It translates to CAWSVPGDGYTF.

The table lists this clone with a count of one. The J gene is TRBJ2-2, the V gene TRBV7-9; no clear D. From germline, CDR1 is SEHNR and CDR2 FQNEAQ (reference sequence). This CDR3 is 15 amino acids long. Between the trimmed V and J ends, which lost 2 bases and 5 bases, there was a span of 12 bases. The CDR3: CASSLLGQTTGELFF. Written as DNA, the CDR3 is TGTGCCAGCAGCTTATTAGGTCAGACTACCGGGGAGCTGTTTTTT.

The chain links TRBV11-2 to TRBJ1-1; possibly TRBD1 for D (5 bases). This CDR3 is built from 16 residues. In germline, CDR1 is SGHAT, CDR2 FQNNGV. The germline V and J ends were trimmed by 4 bases and 0 bases, with 15 bases remaining between them. CDR3 loop: CASSSLWGTLNTEAFF. The DNA for the CDR3 is TGTGCCAGCAGCTCCCTTTGGGGCACACTGAACACTGAAGCTTTCTTT.

V and J are TRBV4-1 and TRBJ2-7; 8 positions match TRBD1. Trimming cost V 4 bases and J 0 bases; bases outside gene matches: 11. The CDR3 has 17 residues. Germline V CDR1 and CDR2: MGHRA, YSYEKL. The CDR3 region is CASSLQPQGAGSYEQYF. The CDR3 DNA reads TGCGCCAGCAGCCTCCAACCCCAGGGGGCGGGCTCCTACGAGCAGTACTTC.

V gene TRBV30 combines with J gene TRBJ1-1; unclear D gene. The CDR3 runs to 11 residues. The V end lost 3 bases, the J end lost 8 bases, and 10 bases lay between the germline ends. CDR1 is GTSNPN and CDR2 is SVGIG in the germline V gene (reference sequence). The CDR3 loop is CAWRHVGEAFF. CDR3 in DNA: TGTGCCTGGAGGCACGTGGGGGAAGCTTTCTTT.

This chain uses TRBV6-5 with TRBJ2-3; D is possibly TRBD1 (5 bases). CDR3 length: 16 amino acids. V lost 0 bases and J 4 bases, leaving 14 bases between the germline ends. Germline V CDR1 and CDR2: MNHEY, SVGAGI. Here the CDR3 reads CASSYSRTLRSDTQYF. CDR3 DNA sequence: TGTGCCAGCAGTTACTCGAGGACACTCAGGTCAGATACGCAGTATTTT.

The CDR3 is CASSLGSGAGTQYF. DNA of the CDR3: TGTGCCAGCAGCTTGGGATCAGGTGCGGGGACCCAGTACTTC. This rearrangement joins TRBV5-6 to TRBJ2-5; a weak D match, TRBD2 (5 bases). V was shortened by 0 bases and J by 7 bases, with 13 bases between the two germline ends. CDR3 length equals 14 residues. Germline V gene sequence: CDR1 SGHDT, CDR2 YYEEEE. The full variable domain, completed using reference TRBV5-6 and TRBJ2-5, is DAGVTQSPTHLIKTRGQQVTLRCSPKSGHDTVSWYQQALGQGPQFIFQYYEEEERQRGNFPDRFSGHQFPNYSSELNVNALLLGDSALYLCASSLGSGAGTQYFGPGTRLLVL.